Shown below are 31 T cell receptor beta chains from a single sample sequenced in a study of T cell responses to AZD1222 COVID-19 vaccine. Clones were read by immunoSEQ multiplex PCR, and TCRdb kept only the in-frame ones, dropping some. Counted here are about 270,000 clones, 94% occurring once; the ten biggest clones make up 0.55%. The specimen was peripheral blood, collected 28 days after the second AZD1222 dose. These receptors were collected from an adult who received the AZD1222 COVID-19 vaccine.

The chain employs TRBV28 and TRBJ2-1, with 10 bases aligning to TRBD2. V shed 7 bases and J 5 bases; nucleotides not matched to a gene: 8. Germline CDR1 reads MDHEN; CDR2 reads SYDVKM. This CDR3 comprises 15 residues. The CDR3: CASNTGTSVNNEQFF. CDR3 DNA: TGTGCCAGCAACACCGGGACTAGCGTAAACAATGAGCAGTTCTTC.

This clone has only one observation. This rearrangement joins TRBV2 to TRBJ1-1; 9 bases align to TRBD1. This CDR3 is built from 14 residues. The germline CDR1 and CDR2 sequences are SNHLY and FYNNEI. J lost 3 bases, V lost 5 bases, and 4 bases had no gene match. CDR3 sequence reads: CASSTTGGDTEAFF. The CDR3 DNA is TGTGCCAGCAGTACCACAGGGGGCGACACTGAAGCTTTCTTT.

The rearrangement joins TRBV28 to TRBJ2-7; 8 nucleotides line up with TRBD1. Looked up from germline, CDR1 is MDHEN and CDR2 is SYDVKM. The CDR3 loop spans 15 amino acids. J gave up 0 bases and V 5 bases, and 6 bases lay outside the gene matches. Written as DNA, the CDR3 is TGTGCCAGCAGTATAAGGGACAGGACCTCCTACGAGCAGTACTTC. Residues: CASSIRDRTSYEQYF.

The chain recombines TRBV19 with TRBJ2-6, with D unclear. This CDR3 comprises 14 residues. V gave up 5 bases and J gave up 3 bases, with 8 bases separating them. Germline CDR1 and CDR2: LNHDA and SQIVND (reference sequence). In nucleotides, the CDR3 is TGTGCCAGTAGTCCAGTGAATGGGGCCAACGTCCTGACTTTC. This codes for CASSPVNGANVLTF. The variable domain in full, with the rest retrieved from reference TRBV19 and TRBJ2-6, is DGGITQSPKYLFRKEGQNVTLSCEQNLNHDAMYWYRQDPGQGLRLIYYSQIVNDFQKGDIAEGYSVSREKKESFPLTVTSAQKNPTAFYLCASSPVNGANVLTFGAGSRLTVL.

The chain employs TRBV5-1 and TRBJ2-7; weak D call: TRBD1 (5 bases). The CDR3 runs to 13 residues. Germline V gene sequence: CDR1 SGHRS, CDR2 YFSETQ. Trimming cost V 4 bases and J 3 bases, with 11 bases left between them. Here the CDR3 DNA reads TGCGCCAGCAGCGCGACAGTAGACTACGAGCAGTACTTC. As protein: CASSATVDYEQYF.

This clone was seen a single time. The chain carries TRBV28 and TRBJ2-1, with 7 bases fitting TRBD2. The CDR3 has 14 residues. V lost 8 bases and J lost 3; bases outside the gene matches: 7. Germline CDR1 and CDR2: MDHEN and SYDVKM. CDR3 in DNA: TGTGCCAGCGGGGCGGGAGAGAACTACAATGAGCAGTTCTTC. As protein: CASGAGENYNEQFF. Combining the CDR3 with reference TRBV28 and TRBJ2-1 gives the whole variable domain DVKVTQSSRYLVKRTGEKVFLECVQDMDHENMFWYRQDPGLGLRLIYFSYDVKMKEKGDIPEGYSVSREKKERFSLILESASTNQTSMYLCASGAGENYNEQFFGPGTRLTVL.

This chain connects TRBV6-5 to TRBJ1-6; D is unclear. The CDR3 loop spans 15 amino acids. In germline, CDR1 is MNHEY, CDR2 SVGAGI. Trimming removed 3 bases from V and 6 bases from J, with 12 bases in between. The CDR3 protein is CASSYSQWGNSPLHF. CDR3 coding DNA: TGTGCCAGCAGTTATTCGCAATGGGGTAATTCACCCCTCCACTTT.

The rearrangement links TRBV28 to TRBJ2-1, with a tentative D call TRBD2 (6 bases). The V gene's germline CDR1 is MDHEN and CDR2 SYDVKM. With 3 bases removed from V and 1 base from J, the gap between germline ends came to 10 bases. This CDR3 is built from 15 residues. The CDR3 loop reads CASSFYGTSYNEQFF. The CDR3, as DNA: TGTGCCAGCAGTTTCTATGGGACTTCCTACAATGAGCAGTTCTTC.

J is TRBJ2-5 and V is TRBV5-8; 12 bases match TRBD1. Germline V gene lookup returns CDR1 SGHTS and CDR2 YDEGEE. The V segment lost 9 bases and the J segment 6 bases; nucleotides outside the gene matches: 6. This CDR3 is built from 13 residues. CDR3 bases: TGTGCCACAGGGACAGGGGGCATGAAGACCCAGTACTTC. Residues: CATGTGGMKTQYF. Full variable domain (outside the CDR3, taken from reference TRBV5-8 and TRBJ2-5): EAGVTQSPTHLIKTRGQQATLRCSPISGHTSVYWYQQALGLGLQFLLWYDEGEERNRGNFPPRFSGRQFPNYSSELNVNALELEDSALYLCATGTGGMKTQYFGPGTRLLVL.

The chain has TRBV15 and TRBJ1-5, with D hard to call. V lost 0 bases, J lost 0 bases, and 6 bases lay in between. Germline CDR1 LNHNV, CDR2 YYDKDF (reference sequence). The CDR3 totals 15 residues. The CDR3 DNA is TGTGCCACCAGCAGAGACCGGGCTAGCAATCAGCCCCAGCATTTT. It is translated as CATSRDRASNQPQHF.

This chain uses TRBV28 with TRBJ1-1; D not certain. Germline lookup yields CDR1 MDHEN and CDR2 SYDVKM. The CDR3 extends over 15 amino acids. V dropped 8 bases and J dropped 6 bases, with 22 bases sitting between them. The CDR3 reads CASLGQASGYAEAFF. The CDR3 coding sequence is TGTGCCAGCCTAGGGCAGGCAAGCGGGTACGCTGAAGCTTTCTTT.

The rearrangement links TRBV19 to TRBJ2-5; 11 bases are shared with TRBD1. Germline CDR1 is LNHDA and CDR2 is SQIVND (reference sequence). The length of the CDR3 is 15 residues. The trim removed 2 bases at V and 5 bases at J, leaving 4 bases unmatched. CDR3 sequence reads: CASSITWDRGETQYF. The CDR3 DNA sequence: TGTGCCAGTAGTATAACGTGGGACAGGGGGGAGACCCAGTACTTC.

V gene TRBV4-3 combines with J gene TRBJ2-5; 16 positions agree with TRBD2. Looked up from germline, CDR1 is LGHNA and CDR2 is YSLEER. J was trimmed by 7 bases and V by 2 bases; bases with no gene match: 10. The CDR3 has 18 amino acids. CDR3 nucleotide sequence: TGCGCCAGCAGCCAACAACCGGGGACTAGCGGGAGGGCCGGGACCCAGTACTTC. It is translated as CASSQQPGTSGRAGTQYF.

V is TRBV5-1 and J is TRBJ2-2; D not resolved. CDR1 is SGHRS and CDR2 is YFSETQ in the germline V gene. The CDR3 spans 14 residues. Trimming left V 4 bases short and J 3 bases short, with 10 bases between. Here the CDR3 reads CASSLDGYTGELFF. CDR3 nucleotides: TGCGCCAGCAGCCTGGACGGCTACACCGGGGAGCTGTTTTTT.

V gene TRBV12-3 or TRBV12-4 combines with J gene TRBJ1-1; no clear D. Trimming left V 1 base short and J 1 base short, with 4 bases between. The CDR3 runs to 13 residues. The CDR3 sequence is CASSLGRNTEAFF. CDR3 coding DNA: TGTGCCAGCAGTTTAGGACGGAACACTGAAGCTTTCTTT.

J is TRBJ1-2 and V is TRBV29-1; possibly TRBD1 for D (6 bases). Germline values: CDR1 SQVTM, CDR2 ANQGSEA. The CDR3 is made up of 14 amino acids. Between the trimmed V and J ends, which lost 1 base and 5 bases, there was a span of 14 bases. The CDR3 DNA is TGCAGCGTTGAAGTAGGGGGGCTTTTGTATGGCTACACCTTC. Residues: CSVEVGGLLYGYTF.

This clone has only one observation. The gene calls are TRBV5-1 and TRBJ1-1; D is uncertain. Germline-derived CDR1 and CDR2 are SGHRS and YFSETQ. Deletions cut 1 base from V and 4 bases from J, with 8 bases between. CDR3 length: 13 amino acids. CDR3 DNA sequence: TGCGCCAGCAGCTTGAGCGCGGGCACTGAAGCTTTCTTT. This codes for CASSLSAGTEAFF.

This clone occurred a few times. This rearrangement joins TRBV7-2 to TRBJ1-5; D unresolved. The germline V and J ends were trimmed by 1 base and 3 bases, with 7 bases remaining between them. The CDR3 loop spans 14 amino acids. Germline loops: CDR1 SGHTA, CDR2 FQGNSA. The CDR3 sequence is CASSLGRTNQPQHF. The CDR3 DNA reads as TGTGCCAGCAGCTTAGGACGGACCAATCAGCCCCAGCATTTT.

The chain links TRBV7-8 to TRBJ2-2, with D unclear. The CDR3 extends over 13 amino acids. CDR1 and CDR2 (germline): SGHVS, FQNEAQ. Trimming removed 3 bases from V and 6 bases from J, with 8 bases in between. The CDR3 bases are TGTGCCAGCAGCTTTCAAGAGGCCGGGGAGCTGTTTTTT. It codes for CASSFQEAGELFF.

The chain is built from TRBV7-2 and TRBJ1-1, with D maybe TRBD1 (6 bases). Trimming took 4 bases from V and 4 from J, leaving 13 bases between them. This CDR3 comprises 14 residues. Germline CDR1 and CDR2: SGHTA and FQGNSA. CDR3 nucleotide sequence: TGTGCCAGCAGCTCCAAAGGCAGGGGCACTGAAGCTTTCTTT. This encodes CASSSKGRGTEAFF.

The chain links TRBV18 to TRBJ1-2, with D possibly being TRBD1 (6 bases). CDR1 and CDR2 from the germline V gene are KGHSH and LQKENI. The CDR3 length is 16 residues. V lost 0 bases and J lost 5, with 16 bases in between. CDR3 sequence: CASSPPGRGTPYGYTF. The CDR3 region has the DNA TGTGCCAGCTCACCACCGGGGAGGGGGACACCTTATGGCTACACCTTC.

J is TRBJ2-4 and V is TRBV3-1 (or the pseudogene TRBV3-2); D possibly matches TRBD1 or TRBD2 (5 bases each). Trimming left V 6 bases short and J 2 bases short, with 8 bases between. This CDR3 spans 13 amino acids. Germline CDR1 reads LGHDT; CDR2 reads YNNKEL (reference sequence). CDR3: CASRGDSKNIQYF. DNA of the CDR3: TGTGCCAGCAGGGGGGATTCCAAAAACATTCAGTACTTC.

This CDR3 reads CASSLGTGSYNEQFF. The DNA for the CDR3 is TGCGCCAGCAGCCTCGGGACTGGATCCTACAATGAGCAGTTCTTC. The rearrangement uses TRBV4-3 and TRBJ2-1; tentative D call: TRBD2 (6 bases). Germline V lookup: CDR1 LGHNA, CDR2 YSLEER. V lost 4 bases, J lost 1 base, and 11 bases lay in between. This CDR3 has 15 amino acids.

The rearrangement links TRBV18 to TRBJ2-1; 7 bases line up with TRBD1. This CDR3 is built from 11 residues. J lost 9 bases, V lost 9 bases, and 5 bases had no gene match. The germline V gene encodes CDR1 KGHSH and CDR2 LQKENI. CDR3 sequence: CASLGGGEQFF. CDR3 DNA: TGTGCCAGTCTAGGGGGCGGTGAGCAGTTCTTC. The full variable domain, its missing parts supplied by reference TRBV18 and TRBJ2-1, is NAGVMQNPRHLVRRRGQEARLRCSPMKGHSHVYWYRQLPEEGLKFMVYLQKENIIDESGMPKERFSAEFPKEGPSILRIQQVVRGDSAAYFCASLGGGEQFFGPGTRLTVL.

This chain connects TRBV28 to TRBJ1-2; D gene uncertain. The germline gives CDR1 MDHEN, CDR2 SYDVKM. The length of the CDR3 is 15 residues. With 3 bases removed from V and 8 bases from J, the gap between germline ends came to 19 bases. CDR3 nucleotide sequence: TGTGCCAGCAGTTTGGTAGGGATGGGCCGAAAGGGCTACACCTTC. Protein sequence: CASSLVGMGRKGYTF.

This sequence joins TRBV7-8 and TRBJ2-1; weak D call: TRBD2 (5 bases). Trimming cost V 5 bases and J 4 bases, with 18 bases left between them. The CDR3 has 16 residues. Germline values: CDR1 SGHVS, CDR2 FQNEAQ. CDR3 protein: CASSLSRPAAYNEQFF. For the CDR3, the DNA is TGTGCCAGCAGCCTAAGCCGACCAGCGGCATACAATGAGCAGTTCTTC.

This clone has more than one count but fewer than ten. The gene calls are TRBV7-6 and TRBJ2-5, with D perhaps given as TRBD1 or TRBD2 (5 bases each). V lost 2 bases, J lost 4 bases, and 14 bases lay in between. CDR3 length: 15 residues. The germline V gene encodes CDR1 SGHVS and CDR2 FNYEAQ. CDR3 nucleotide sequence: TGTGCCAGCAGCTTAAACTCGATTGGGGGAGAGACCCAGTACTTC. Amino acids: CASSLNSIGGETQYF.

V is TRBV5-6 and J is TRBJ1-2, with TRBD1 as a possible D gene (6 bases). CDR3 size: 15 residues. V gave up 5 bases and J gave up 5 bases, with 19 bases separating them. Per germline, CDR1 SGHDT and CDR2 YYEEEE. The CDR3 reads CASRPPGTHDYGYTF. DNA of the CDR3: TGTGCCAGCAGACCCCCCGGGACACATGATTATGGCTACACCTTC.

The genes are TRBV2 and TRBJ2-2; D perhaps matches TRBD2 (6 bases). CDR3 length: 15 residues. The germline gives CDR1 SNHLY, CDR2 FYNNEI. V was pared by 7 bases and J by 3 bases, with 15 bases between. CDR3 protein: CASTGIRRDTGELFF. CDR3 bases: TGTGCCAGCACCGGAATCCGGAGGGACACCGGGGAGCTGTTTTTT.

The genes are TRBV10-3 and TRBJ1-2; D is undetermined. V dropped 0 bases and J dropped 1 base, with 6 bases sitting between them. The germline V gene has CDR1 ENHRY and CDR2 SYGVKD. CDR3 size: 14 residues. CDR3 sequence: CAISESRVNYGYTF. CDR3 sequence (DNA): TGTGCCATCAGTGAGTCGAGGGTTAACTATGGCTACACCTTC.

The chain combines TRBV7-2 with TRBJ2-3; TRBD2 aligns across 8 bases. V shed 5 bases, J shed 7 bases, and the junction held 5 bases outside the gene matches. This CDR3 comprises 13 residues. Germline CDR1 reads SGHTA; CDR2 reads FQGNSA. In DNA form, the CDR3 reads TGTGCCAGCAGCCCCGGGGGGGACAATACGCAGTATTTT. The encoded protein is CASSPGGDNTQYF.